This T cell receptor beta chain is from a study of blood T cell repertoires in COVID-19. Study-wide context: COVID-19 samples collected from the United States, Italy and Spain covered acute and convalescent phases.

The CDR3 has 16 residues. CDR1 MGHDK and CDR2 SYGVNS come from the germline V gene. The germline V and J ends were trimmed by 3 bases and 0 bases, with 11 bases remaining between them. The assay was immunoSEQ multiplex PCR, and TCRdb's table has in-frame clones only and misses some. Of about 200,000 clones listed, 80% to 90% are singletons. The sequenced material came from peripheral blood. This clonotype was obtained from a man in his fifties or sixties with acute or convalescent COVID-19. The chain has TRBV25-1 and TRBJ2-2, with D possibly being TRBD2 (6 bases). The CDR3 sequence is CASSEDYYANTGELFF. Here the CDR3 DNA reads TGTGCCAGCAGTGAGGACTATTACGCGAACACCGGGGAGCTGTTTTTT.